The 3 T cell receptor beta chains listed next were all sequenced from one sample in a study of blood T cell repertoires in COVID-19. The assay was immunoSEQ multiplex PCR, and TCRdb's table has in-frame clones only and misses some. The sample shows about 220,000 clones, approximately 86% of them seen only once. Sequences were obtained from peripheral blood. These receptors all stem from a woman older than 75 with acute or convalescent COVID-19.

The chain joins TRBV7-9 to TRBJ2-2; D may be TRBD2 (6 bases). V lost 4 bases and J 5 bases, leaving 14 bases between the germline ends. The germline CDR1 and CDR2 sequences are SEHNR and FQNEAQ (reference sequence). This CDR3 has 15 amino acids. The CDR3 spells CASSYRLGRTGELFF. The CDR3 DNA follows: TGTGCCAGCAGCTACCGGTTAGGGAGGACCGGGGAGCTGTTTTTT.

The chain uses TRBV7-2 and TRBJ1-1, with no clear D. Deletions cut 0 bases from V and 6 bases from J, with 8 bases between. The length of the CDR3 is 13 residues. Germline V gene lookup returns CDR1 SGHTA and CDR2 FQGNSA. The CDR3 loop is CASSLAREAEAFF. CDR3 in DNA: TGTGCCAGCAGCTTAGCCCGGGAGGCTGAAGCTTTCTTT.

The J gene is TRBJ1-2, the V gene TRBV30; 7 bases fit TRBD1. V lost 2 bases, J lost 3 bases, and 3 bases stayed unmatched. The CDR3 covers 13 residues. CDR1 is GTSNPN and CDR2 is SVGIG in the germline V gene (reference sequence). Here the CDR3 reads CAWSLTGDYGYTF. CDR3 coding DNA: TGTGCCTGGAGTCTTACAGGGGACTATGGCTACACCTTC.